This passage covers 18 T cell receptor beta chains from one sample sequenced in a study of brain T cells in children with intractable seizures. Sequencing used immunoSEQ multiplex PCR; TCRdb keeps in-frame clones, though not all of them. The sample includes about 76,000 clones, under 95% seen only once; the top ten take 1.5%. This sample comprised peripheral blood, obtained at surgery. All receptors come from a boy under three years old with tuberous sclerosis and intractable seizures.

The chain is built from TRBV7-9 and TRBJ2-3; D remains unclear. V lost 5 bases and J lost 7, with 13 bases in between. The CDR3 is 13 amino acids. Germline V lookup: CDR1 SEHNR, CDR2 FQNEAQ (reference sequence). CDR3 amino acids: CASSDQTYNTQYF. CDR3 coding DNA: TGTGCCAGCAGCGACCAGACTTATAATACGCAGTATTTT.

The chain couples TRBV3-1 (or the pseudogene TRBV3-2) to TRBJ1-2; the D is unclear. CDR3 length: 14 amino acids. Deletions cut 4 bases from V and 0 bases from J, with 9 bases between. Germline-derived CDR1 and CDR2 are LGHDT and YNNKEL (reference sequence). CDR3 bases: TGTGCCAGCAGCCCCGGAGCAGCTAACTATGGCTACACCTTC. It translates to CASSPGAANYGYTF.

The gene calls are TRBV23-1 and TRBJ1-1; TRBD1 matches at 10 bases. TRBV23-1 is an ORF for which the function is uncertain. J gave up 0 bases and V 5 bases, and 6 bases lay outside the gene matches. CDR3 length: 16 amino acids. DNA for the CDR3: TGCGCCAGCAGTGTCCGGGACAGGGGCTTGAACACTGAAGCTTTCTTT. This encodes CASSVRDRGLNTEAFF.

The rearrangement joins TRBV7-9 to TRBJ2-7; D possibly corresponds to TRBD2 (5 bases). There are 12 residues in the CDR3. The V and J ends lost 4 bases and 3 bases respectively, with 7 bases between them. In germline, CDR1 is SEHNR, CDR2 FQNEAQ (reference sequence). CDR3 coding DNA: TGTGCCAGCAGCTCGGGGTACTACGAGCAGTACTTC. This sequence encodes CASSSGYYEQYF. The whole variable domain, filled in from reference TRBV7-9 and TRBJ2-7, reads DTGVSQNPRHKITKRGQNVTFRCDPISEHNRLYWYRQTLGQGPEFLTYFQNEAQLEKSRLLSDRFSAERPKGSFSTLEIQRTEQGDSAMYLCASSSGYYEQYFGPGTRLTVT.

V and J are TRBV29-1 and TRBJ2-2, with 9 bases identical to TRBD1. V trimming: 2 bases; J trimming: 5 bases; junction bases outside the gene matches: 3. Germline lookup yields CDR1 SQVTM and CDR2 ANQGSEA. There are 14 residues in the CDR3. CDR3 nucleotides: TGCAGCGTTGAACCCGGGACAGGGACCGGGGAGCTGTTTTTT. Protein: CSVEPGTGTGELFF.

The chain recombines TRBV5-1 with TRBJ2-3, with a possible D match to TRBD2 (5 bases). Germline assignment: CDR1 SGHRS and CDR2 YFSETQ. Trimming removed 0 bases from V and 5 bases from J, with 10 bases in between. The CDR3 extends over 14 amino acids. The CDR3 sequence is CASSLGTGLDTQYF. The CDR3 DNA follows: TGCGCCAGCAGCTTGGGGACGGGGTTAGATACGCAGTATTTT.

The chain uses TRBV7-9 and TRBJ1-4, with D unresolved. The CDR3 consists of 16 residues. The V gene's germline CDR1 is SEHNR and CDR2 FQNEAQ (reference sequence). V shed 0 bases and J shed 4 bases, with 12 bases lying between them. This CDR3 reads CASSLALVDYNEKLFF. CDR3 coding DNA: TGTGCCAGCAGCTTAGCGTTGGTAGACTATAATGAAAAACTGTTTTTT.

The rearrangement joins TRBV28 to TRBJ2-7; D gene uncertain. Germline V gene sequence: CDR1 MDHEN, CDR2 SYDVKM. V was cut by 5 bases and J by 3 bases, with 11 bases left in between. CDR3 length: 13 residues. In nucleotides, the CDR3 is TGTGCCAGCAGTACACCCGACTTCTACGAGCAGTACTTC. The encoded protein is CASSTPDFYEQYF. The full variable domain, its missing parts supplied by reference TRBV28 and TRBJ2-7, is DVKVTQSSRYLVKRTGEKVFLECVQDMDHENMFWYRQDPGLGLRLIYFSYDVKMKEKGDIPEGYSVSREKKERFSLILESASTNQTSMYLCASSTPDFYEQYFGPGTRLTVT.

The chain uses TRBV20-1 and TRBJ2-5; 7 nucleotides line up with TRBD2. CDR1 is DFQATT and CDR2 is SNEGSKA in the germline V gene (reference sequence). The J segment lost 14 bases and the V segment lost 1 base, leaving 7 bases of the junction unmatched. The CDR3 is 11 residues long. The CDR3 DNA reads as TGCAGTGCTAGAGGGCGGGAGAGGGTTTACTTC. Translating gives CSARGRERVYF.

This rearrangement joins TRBV6-2 or TRBV6-3 to TRBJ2-5; D is uncertain. CDR3 size: 14 residues. CDR1 is MNHEY, CDR2 SVGEGT, per germline. V shed 2 bases and J shed 7 bases, with 14 bases lying between them. The CDR3 DNA is TGTGCCAGCAGTTACCCAGGCTCAGTGCGGACCCAGTACTTC. This sequence encodes CASSYPGSVRTQYF.

The chain has TRBV7-8 and TRBJ1-1; 7 bases match TRBD1. The V gene's germline CDR1 is SGHVS and CDR2 FQNEAQ. V lost 5 bases and J lost 5; bases outside the gene matches: 5. The CDR3 extends over 13 amino acids. DNA for the CDR3: TGTGCCAGCAGCCCGAGGGGGCGTACTGAAGCTTTCTTT. It specifies CASSPRGRTEAFF.

The count of this clone is one. The CDR3 coding sequence is TGTGCCTGGAGTGTAGGGACAGGGGGGGACGAGCAGTACTTC. It specifies CAWSVGTGGDEQYF. V and J are TRBV30 and TRBJ2-7; TRBD1 matches at 11 bases. Per germline, CDR1 GTSNPN and CDR2 SVGIG (reference sequence). The CDR3 spans 14 residues. V lost 0 bases to trimming and J lost 5 bases; unmatched junction nucleotides: 3.

The chain links TRBV7-2 to TRBJ1-4; a possible D gene is TRBD1 (5 bases). Germline CDR1 reads SGHTA; CDR2 reads FQGNSA. This CDR3 region has 13 residues. V was shortened by 5 bases and J by 8 bases, with 12 bases between the two germline ends. The CDR3: CASSRGYREKLFF. In nucleotides, the CDR3 is TGTGCCAGCAGCCGGGGGTATCGGGAAAAACTGTTTTTT.

The V and J genes are TRBV19 and TRBJ2-2, with D hard to call. The CDR3 is 15 amino acids. V was trimmed by 7 bases and J by 4 bases, leaving 16 bases between them. The germline V gene encodes CDR1 LNHDA and CDR2 SQIVND (reference sequence). Here the CDR3 reads CASKTSPYGTGELFF. The CDR3 DNA reads as TGTGCCAGTAAGACCTCACCTTACGGCACCGGGGAGCTGTTTTTT.

The chain links TRBV19 to TRBJ1-1, with D unresolved. Trimming took 3 bases from V and 0 from J, leaving 8 bases between them. From germline, CDR1 is LNHDA and CDR2 SQIVND (reference sequence). This CDR3 region has 14 residues. CDR3 nucleotides: TGTGCCAGTAGTATGTGGGGAATGAACACTGAAGCTTTCTTT. Amino acids: CASSMWGMNTEAFF.

This chain joins TRBV4-1 and TRBJ1-2; D possibly corresponds to TRBD1 (5 bases). CDR3 length: 16 residues. The V end lost 4 bases, the J end lost 4 bases, and 19 bases lay between the germline ends. The germline V gene has CDR1 MGHRA and CDR2 YSYEKL. CDR3 sequence: CASSRWTYHQGYGYTF. Here the CDR3 DNA reads TGCGCCAGCAGCCGGTGGACCTACCATCAGGGCTATGGCTACACCTTC.

This rearrangement joins TRBV7-8 to TRBJ1-2; D is possibly TRBD1 (5 bases). Germline V gene lookup returns CDR1 SGHVS and CDR2 FQNEAQ. The CDR3 runs 13 residues. Trimming removed 5 bases from V and 4 bases from J, with 11 bases in between. The CDR3 DNA is TGTGCCAGCAGCCTACAGGAGCGCTATGGCTACACCTTC. It encodes CASSLQERYGYTF.

This sequence joins TRBV5-4 and TRBJ2-3, with TRBD2 matching over 8 bases. V shed 3 bases and J 1 base; nucleotides not matched to a gene: 1. CDR1 SGHNT and CDR2 YYREEE come from the germline V gene (reference sequence). The CDR3 loop spans 14 amino acids. In DNA, the CDR3 is TGTGCCAGCAGCTGGCGGGGGGGCACAGATACGCAGTATTTT. Encoded protein: CASSWRGGTDTQYF.